The rows below give T cell receptor beta chains drawn from one sample of a study of response to subunit inactivated influenza vaccine. TCRdb reprocessed the RT-PCR reads with MiXCR, giving one entry per CDR3 protein. The sample carries hundreds of thousands of distinct CDR3 sequences, 14% recorded once. Sequences were derived from PBMCs from blood, sampled about 14 days before vaccination. Every receptor here comes from a man aged 50 or older who received an inactivated influenza vaccine. CDR3s include the opening cysteine and the closing phenylalanine or tryptophan. The D gene is left open where the match is weak. Only part of the rows carry a size: once, few, many, or a class if the clone is expanded.

clone_size	v_call	d_call	j_call	cdr3_nt	cdr3_aa
many	TRBV10-3	NA	TRBJ2-3	TGTGCCACCGGAAACAGTGGCACAGATACGCAGTATTTT	CATGNSGTDTQYF
NA	TRBV28	NA	TRBJ2-2	TGTGCCAGCAGCCCCTGGGCGGCCTTGTTCGCGAACACCGGGGAGCTGTTTTTT	CASSPWAALFANTGELFF
many	TRBV20-1	TRBD2	TRBJ2-3	TGCAGTGCTCCCTCTTTAGCGGGAGATCTCACAGATACGCAGTATTTT	CSAPSLAGDLTDTQYF
NA	TRBV4-3	NA	TRBJ2-5	TGCGCCAGCAGCCAAGAGGGGGTCAGGGAGCAAGAGACCCAGTACTTC	CASSQEGVREQETQYF
NA	TRBV11-1	NA	TRBJ2-3	TGTGCCAGCAGCTTCACCTCGGGAGCCGGGATCGACACAGATACGCAGTATTTT	CASSFTSGAGIDTDTQYF
NA	TRBV2	TRBD2	TRBJ2-1	TGTGCCAGCTCGCCAGCGGGAGGGGGCAATGAGCAGTTCTTC	CASSPAGGGNEQFF
few	TRBV15	NA	TRBJ1-6	TGTGCCACCAGCGGGAGACAGGCCTCCTATAATTCACCCCTCCACTTT	CATSGRQASYNSPLHF
NA	TRBV4-3	TRBD2	TRBJ2-1	TGCGCCAGCAGCCAAGACCGAGCGGGAGTAAACAATGAGCAGTTCTTC	CASSQDRAGVNNEQFF
many	TRBV18	NA	TRBJ2-5	TGTGCCAGCAGTCCCCCTGGATCCCAAGAGACCCAGTACTTC	CASSPPGSQETQYF
NA	TRBV20-1	NA	TRBJ1-2	TGCAGTGCTAGGGGCGAGGGGTCTGACTATGGCTACACCTTC	CSARGEGSDYGYTF
NA	TRBV11-1	NA	TRBJ2-3	TGTGCCAGCGAGGGGGTTTGGACAGATACGCAGTATTTT	CASEGVWTDTQYF
NA	TRBV30	NA	TRBJ2-3	TGTGCCTGGATCCCCAGCCGAAGCACAGATACGCAGTATTTT	CAWIPSRSTDTQYF
NA	TRBV20-1	TRBD2	TRBJ2-1	TGCAGTGCTAGGAGGACTAGCGGGAGTCTCAATGAGCAGTTCTTC	CSARRTSGSLNEQFF
NA	TRBV2	NA	TRBJ2-2	TGTGCCAGCAAAACGAGGCTAGCTACCGACACCGGGGAGCTGTTTTTT	CASKTRLATDTGELFF
few	TRBV10-3	NA	TRBJ1-5	TGTGCCATCAATACGAATAGCAATCAGCCCCAGCATTTT	CAINTNSNQPQHF
many	TRBV6-1	TRBD1	TRBJ2-1	TGTGCCAGCAGTGTGGACAGGGGGCCTGATGAGCAGTTCTTC	CASSVDRGPDEQFF
NA	TRBV11-2	TRBD2	TRBJ2-1	TGTGCCAGCAGCCTATTAGGCCGGCCAGCGGGGGGGCCTCGGGATGAGCAGTTCTTC	CASSLLGRPAGGPRDEQFF
NA	TRBV7-7	NA	TRBJ2-2	TGTGCCAGCACCCCGGGTTTAGGGGGACAGAACACCGGGGAGCTGTTTTTT	CASTPGLGGQNTGELFF
few	TRBV11-1	NA	TRBJ2-3	TGTGCCAGCAACACCCAGGGCAGGAGCACAGATACGCAGTATTTT	CASNTQGRSTDTQYF
few	TRBV27	NA	TRBJ1-2	TGTGCCAGCAGGCCGGGCCGAAACTATGGCTACACCTTC	CASRPGRNYGYTF
few	TRBV20-1	NA	TRBJ2-2	TGCAGTGCTAGTGCTTCCCTGAACACCGGGGAGCTGTTTTTT	CSASASLNTGELFF
few	TRBV3-1	TRBD2	TRBJ2-1	TGTGCCAGCAGCCCCGGGACTAGATTCAATGAGCAGTTCTTC	CASSPGTRFNEQFF
NA	TRBV7-9	TRBD2	TRBJ2-7	TGTGCCAGCAGCTTAGGGGGCGGACTAGTGGAAAATTTCCACTTC	CASSLGGGLVENFHF
few	TRBV4-2	NA	TRBJ2-5	TGTGCCAGCAGCCTCCCCCCGCGTCCTTCAGGAGAGACCCAGTACTTC	CASSLPPRPSGETQYF
NA	TRBV5-1	TRBD2	TRBJ2-3	TGCGCCAGCAGCTTTAGCGGGAGAACCGCAGATACGCAGTATTTT	CASSFSGRTADTQYF
few	TRBV30	TRBD1	TRBJ2-3	TGTGCCTGGAGTGTACTGGGACAGGGATCAGATACGCAGTATTTT	CAWSVLGQGSDTQYF
NA	TRBV4-3	NA	TRBJ2-7	TGCGCCAGCAGCCAAGATCTACGGTCCCTCGAGCAGTACTTC	CASSQDLRSLEQYF
NA	TRBV7-8	TRBD1	TRBJ1-5	TGTGCCAGCAGCTTCACAGGGGCAGGACAGCCCCAGCATTTT	CASSFTGAGQPQHF
NA	TRBV4-1	TRBD1	TRBJ1-5	TGCGCCAGCAGCCAAGGGGGACAGTATCAGCCCCAGCATTTT	CASSQGGQYQPQHF
few	TRBV10-2	NA	TRBJ2-7	TGCGCCAGCACCCAATCACAGTTGGGACCTCGTATCGACGAGCAGTACTTC	CASTQSQLGPRIDEQYF
NA	TRBV10-3	TRBD1	TRBJ2-1	TGTGCCATCAGTGAGACAGGGGCAAATGAGCAGTTCTTC	CAISETGANEQFF
few	TRBV11-2	TRBD2	TRBJ2-7	TGTGCCAGCAGCTTAGATGGGCTAGCGGGAAGGATCGAGCAGTACTTC	CASSLDGLAGRIEQYF
NA	TRBV20-1	TRBD2	TRBJ2-1	TGCAGTGCTCATCGACTAGCGGGAGGGCCTTTAGCCTACAATGAGCAGTTCTTC	CSAHRLAGGPLAYNEQFF
NA	TRBV7-2	NA	TRBJ2-7	TGTGCCAGCAGCTTACGTGGCGGGACGACGTACTTC	CASSLRGGTTYF
NA	TRBV10-3	TRBD1	TRBJ1-2	TGTGCCATCACCGAGGGAGGGGGCGACGGCTACACCTTC	CAITEGGGDGYTF